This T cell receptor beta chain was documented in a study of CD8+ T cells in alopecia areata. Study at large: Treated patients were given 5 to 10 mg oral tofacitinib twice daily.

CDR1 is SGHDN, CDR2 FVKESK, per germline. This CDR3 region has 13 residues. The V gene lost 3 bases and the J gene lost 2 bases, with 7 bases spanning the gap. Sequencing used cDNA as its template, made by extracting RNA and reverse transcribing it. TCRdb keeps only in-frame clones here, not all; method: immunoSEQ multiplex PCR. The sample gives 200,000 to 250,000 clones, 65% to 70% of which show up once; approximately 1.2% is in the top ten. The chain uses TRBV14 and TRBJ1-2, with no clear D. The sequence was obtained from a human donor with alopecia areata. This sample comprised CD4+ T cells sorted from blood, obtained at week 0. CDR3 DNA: TGTGCCAGCAGCCAGACACCCAACTATGGCTACACCTTC. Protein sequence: CASSQTPNYGYTF.